The 32 T cell receptor beta chains presented below share a single source sample, sequenced in a study of T cell responses to AZD1222 COVID-19 vaccine. Profiled with immunoSEQ multiplex PCR; TCRdb holds only in-frame clones, not every one. The repertoire holds around 130,000 clones, 85% to 90% seen once, with 3% to 3.5% in the top ten. The sample consisted of peripheral blood, taken 28 days after the second AZD1222 dose. The receptors were gathered from an adult who received the AZD1222 COVID-19 vaccine.

This clone was seen a few times. The chain couples TRBV19 to TRBJ1-5, with unresolved D. Deletions cut 4 bases from V and 4 bases from J, with 5 bases between. The CDR3 is 12 residues long. In germline, CDR1 is LNHDA, CDR2 SQIVND (reference sequence). In DNA form, the CDR3 reads TGTGCCAGTAGTAAACGAAATCAGCCCCAGCATTTT. The encoded protein is CASSKRNQPQHF.

A few counts support this clone. The junction departs from germline at one end; a sequencing error may be responsible. The same CDR3 is also encoded by other DNA sequences in this sample. V and J are TRBV28 and TRBJ2-3; D unclear. The CDR3 is 15 residues long. Looked up from germline, CDR1 is MDHEN and CDR2 is SYDVKM. This CDR3 reads CASSSPPSLTDTQYF. CDR3 nucleotides: TGTGCCAGTAGTTCACCCCCGAGTTTGACAGATACGCAGTATTTT.

The chain has TRBV15 and TRBJ2-1; D gene unclear. Germline-derived CDR1 and CDR2 are LNHNV and YYDKDF (reference sequence). This CDR3 contains 13 residues. V gave up 9 bases and J gave up 0 bases, with 9 bases separating them. The CDR3: CATSHSSYNEQFF. Written as DNA, the CDR3 is TGTGCCACATCCCATAGCTCCTACAATGAGCAGTTCTTC.

The chain carries TRBV20-1 and TRBJ2-1; tentative D call: TRBD1 (6 bases). The length of the CDR3 is 10 residues. Germline V CDR1 and CDR2: DFQATT, SNEGSKA (reference sequence). The V gene lost 4 bases and the J gene lost 13 bases, with 11 bases spanning the gap. Here the CDR3 DNA reads TGCAGTGCTACTGGACAGACCCAGTTCTTC. Translating it yields CSATGQTQFF.

V and J are TRBV7-6 and TRBJ2-7, with D possibly being TRBD1 or TRBD2 (6 bases each). CDR3 length equals 14 residues. V lost 6 bases, J lost 6 bases, and 18 bases lay in between. Germline loops: CDR1 SGHVS, CDR2 FNYEAQ. In DNA form, the CDR3 reads TGTGCCAGCAGTTCAACTTCGGGGGCGGTCGAGCAGTACTTC. Residues: CASSSTSGAVEQYF.

This sequence joins TRBV6-2 or TRBV6-3 and TRBJ1-2, with D unclear. The CDR3 has 13 amino acids. V was trimmed by 2 bases and J by 7 bases, leaving 11 bases between them. The germline V gene encodes CDR1 MNHEY and CDR2 SVGEGT. CDR3 sequence reads: CASSYGQVPGYTF. CDR3 nucleotides: TGTGCCAGCAGTTACGGGCAGGTCCCTGGCTACACCTTC.

This clone was counted a few times. The V gene is TRBV19, the J gene TRBJ2-7; 8 bases fit TRBD1. V lost 10 bases to trimming and J lost 7 bases; unmatched junction nucleotides: 12. In germline, CDR1 is LNHDA, CDR2 SQIVND (reference sequence). This CDR3 is built from 13 residues. In DNA form, the CDR3 reads TGTGCCACTTCCGGTCAGGGGGCAGGAGAGCAGTACTTC. Translating it yields CATSGQGAGEQYF.

This clone occurred a few times. Here the CDR3 DNA reads TGTGCCAGCAGCTTAGAGGGGGGAGGCCAGCCCCAGCATTTT. Its translation is CASSLEGGGQPQHF. The chain combines TRBV5-5 with TRBJ1-5, with a possible D match to TRBD1 (6 bases). Looked up from germline, CDR1 is SGHKS and CDR2 is YYEKEE (reference sequence). Trimming removed 2 bases from V and 7 bases from J, with 13 bases in between. The CDR3 totals 14 residues.

The CDR3, as DNA: TGCGCCAGCAGCTTGCGAGACGCGAACACCGGGGAGCTGTTTTTT. As protein: CASSLRDANTGELFF. The chain carries TRBV5-1 and TRBJ2-2; no firm D call. The CDR3 consists of 15 residues. Germline CDR1 and CDR2: SGHRS and YFSETQ. Between the trimmed V and J ends, which lost 1 base and 0 bases, there was a span of 7 bases. The variable domain in full, with the rest retrieved from reference TRBV5-1 and TRBJ2-2, is KAGVTQTPRYLIKTRGQQVTLSCSPISGHRSVSWYQQTPGQGLQFLFEYFSETQRNKGNFPGRFSGRQFSNSRSEMNVSTLELGDSALYLCASSLRDANTGELFFGEGSRLTVL.

The chain has TRBV7-8 and TRBJ1-1; tentative D call: TRBD1 (5 bases). V lost 6 bases, J lost 4 bases, and 12 bases lay in between. The CDR3 has 13 residues. Looked up from germline, CDR1 is SGHVS and CDR2 is FQNEAQ. In DNA, the CDR3 is TGTGCCAGCAGGCCCTTTAGGGGCACTGAAGCTTTCTTT. Its translation: CASRPFRGTEAFF.

This clone was seen a handful of times. The chain couples TRBV18 to TRBJ2-7; D might be TRBD1 (5 bases). This CDR3 contains 12 residues. Trimming took 3 bases from V and 3 from J, leaving 6 bases between them. Germline-derived CDR1 and CDR2 are KGHSH and LQKENI. Written as DNA, the CDR3 is TGTGCCAGCTCACCGACAGACTACGAGCAGTACTTC. This codes for CASSPTDYEQYF.

The CDR3 nucleotides are TGCAGTGCTAGGTTGGGTAACGAGCAGTACTTC. Its translation is CSARLGNEQYF. The rearrangement joins TRBV20-1 to TRBJ2-7; D is unclear. This CDR3 is built from 11 residues. V lost 3 bases and J lost 5, with 8 bases in between. Germline CDR1 is DFQATT and CDR2 is SNEGSKA (reference sequence).

The chain joins TRBV9 to TRBJ2-2, with D unresolved. V was cut by 0 bases and J by 9 bases, with 12 bases left in between. This CDR3 contains 14 residues. Looked up from germline, CDR1 is SGDLS and CDR2 is YYNGEE. CDR3 protein: CASSVASFARELFF. CDR3 bases: TGTGCCAGCAGCGTAGCAAGCTTTGCCCGGGAGCTGTTTTTT.

This clone has only one observation. The rearrangement links TRBV7-2 to TRBJ1-6, with D uncertain. The CDR3 contains 15 residues. From germline, CDR1 is SGHTA and CDR2 FQGNSA. V lost 8 bases to trimming and J lost 1 base, with 12 bases between them. The CDR3 nucleotides read TGTGCCAGCTCCCCTTCGGCATCCTATAATTCACCCCTCCACTTT. Translated, it gives CASSPSASYNSPLHF.

The rearrangement joins TRBV30 to TRBJ2-3; TRBD2 aligns across 11 bases. Germline CDR1 GTSNPN, CDR2 SVGIG (reference sequence). J lost 3 bases, V lost 8 bases, and 16 bases had no gene match. CDR3 size: 17 residues. The CDR3, as DNA: TGTGCCAGAGAAGCGGGGTTAGCGGGAGGGCCGACAGATACGCAGTATTTT. It specifies CAREAGLAGGPTDTQYF.

J is TRBJ2-5 and V is TRBV28; perhaps TRBD1 as D (6 bases). This CDR3 has 16 amino acids. Looked up from germline, CDR1 is MDHEN and CDR2 is SYDVKM. Trimming removed 3 bases from V and 2 bases from J, with 16 bases in between. The CDR3 here is CASSLGARGKQETQYF. Here the CDR3 DNA reads TGTGCCAGCAGTTTGGGGGCGAGGGGAAAGCAAGAGACCCAGTACTTC.

This chain joins TRBV2 and TRBJ2-7; 7 positions match TRBD2. The length of the CDR3 is 15 residues. The germline V gene has CDR1 SNHLY and CDR2 FYNNEI. Trimming took 2 bases from V and 5 from J; bases not matched to a gene: 9. This chain's CDR3 is CASSEQAGKIDEQYF. The CDR3 DNA reads TGTGCCAGCAGTGAACAAGCGGGAAAGATTGACGAGCAGTACTTC.

The chain couples TRBV4-1 to TRBJ1-2, with no clear D. Germline CDR1 is MGHRA and CDR2 is YSYEKL. The V end lost 2 bases, the J end lost 0 bases, and 1 base lay between the germline ends. This CDR3 region has 12 residues. The chain's CDR3 is CASSQTNYGYTF. For the CDR3, the DNA is TGCGCCAGCAGCCAAACTAACTATGGCTACACCTTC.

The CDR3 DNA is TGCGCCAGCAGCCTGACAGGGCGGGAGCCCCAGCATTTT. It encodes CASSLTGREPQHF. The rearrangement links TRBV5-1 to TRBJ1-5; 7 bases agree with TRBD1. Germline-derived CDR1 and CDR2 are SGHRS and YFSETQ. J gave up 8 bases and V 4 bases, and 6 bases lay outside the gene matches. The CDR3 is 13 residues long.

V gene TRBV7-2 combines with J gene TRBJ2-1; D uncertain. Trimming pared 4 bases from V and 8 bases from J, leaving 15 bases between. Germline V CDR1 and CDR2: SGHTA, FQGNSA. This CDR3 spans 14 amino acids. The CDR3 sequence: CASSSQLGMDEQFF. The CDR3 bases are TGTGCCAGCAGCTCCCAACTGGGGATGGATGAGCAGTTCTTC.

The V gene is TRBV19, the J gene TRBJ2-6; 11 bases fit TRBD1. This CDR3 comprises 17 residues. With V trimmed by 8 bases and J by 1 base, 7 bases remained unmatched. Germline V lookup: CDR1 LNHDA, CDR2 SQIVND (reference sequence). Here the CDR3 DNA reads TGTGCCAGTTCCGGGACAGGGGGATCGTCTGGGGCCAACGTCCTGACTTTC. This sequence encodes CASSGTGGSSGANVLTF.

The genes are TRBV30 and TRBJ1-1; 7 nucleotides match TRBD1. This CDR3 is built from 14 residues. The germline V gene has CDR1 GTSNPN and CDR2 SVGIG (reference sequence). After removal of 4 bases from V and 5 bases from J, the junction contained 10 bases not matched to a gene. The CDR3 region has the DNA TGTGCCTGGAAGCATTGGGACAGATTAACTGAAGCTTTCTTT. The encoded protein is CAWKHWDRLTEAFF.

This chain connects TRBV7-9 to TRBJ1-5; D not certain. CDR1 is SEHNR and CDR2 is FQNEAQ in the germline V gene (reference sequence). V lost 2 bases, J lost 7 bases, and 24 bases lay in between. This CDR3 is 18 amino acids long. For the CDR3, the DNA is TGTGCCAGCAGCTTAATCACTGGGCCCGGGCTTGTAGGACAGCCCCAGCATTTT. This codes for CASSLITGPGLVGQPQHF.

The chain uses TRBV7-9 and TRBJ2-3, with 8 bases lining up with TRBD2. Per germline, CDR1 SEHNR and CDR2 FQNEAQ (reference sequence). This CDR3 is 15 amino acids long. The V segment lost 2 bases and the J segment 6 bases; nucleotides outside the gene matches: 7. CDR3 protein: CASSLTSGLLDTQYF. In DNA form, the CDR3 reads TGTGCCAGCAGCTTAACTAGCGGCCTGTTGGATACGCAGTATTTT.

The J gene is TRBJ1-6, the V gene TRBV7-2; no definite D call. Trimming shortened V by 3 bases and J by 7 bases, and 7 bases separated the two germline ends. Germline-derived CDR1 and CDR2 are SGHTA and FQGNSA. The CDR3 has 13 amino acids. CDR3 sequence reads: CASSFQRNSPLHF. The DNA of the CDR3 is TGTGCCAGCAGCTTTCAAAGGAATTCACCCCTCCACTTT.

The chain links TRBV2 to TRBJ1-2; TRBD1 matches 11 bases. CDR3 length: 14 residues. Germline loops: CDR1 SNHLY, CDR2 FYNNEI. V lost 7 bases to trimming and J lost 8 bases; unmatched junction nucleotides: 9. In DNA, the CDR3 is TGTGCCAGCACCGAAGGGACAGGGGGAGGCGGCTACACCTTC. It codes for CASTEGTGGGGYTF. Together with reference TRBV2 and TRBJ1-2, the CDR3 gives the full variable domain: EPEVTQTPSHQVTQMGQEVILRCVPISNHLYFYWYRQILGQKVEFLVSFYNNEISEKSEIFDDQFSVERPDGSNFTLKIRSTKLEDSAMYFCASTEGTGGGGYTFGSGTRLTVV.

The chain couples TRBV4-1 to TRBJ2-3, with TRBD1 as a possible D gene (5 bases). Germline CDR1 and CDR2: MGHRA and YSYEKL. This CDR3 is built from 15 residues. V was pared by 1 base and J by 4 bases, with 12 bases between. The CDR3 here is CASSQVGPLPDTQYF. In DNA, the CDR3 is TGCGCCAGCAGCCAAGTGGGGCCCCTTCCAGATACGCAGTATTTT.

The chain links TRBV30 to TRBJ2-5; D gene ambiguous. The V gene lost 3 bases and the J gene lost 5 bases, with 10 bases spanning the gap. Looked up from germline, CDR1 is GTSNPN and CDR2 is SVGIG (reference sequence). The CDR3 spans 12 residues. This CDR3 reads CAWSRMRETQYF. The CDR3 DNA sequence: TGTGCCTGGAGCAGGATGCGGGAGACCCAGTACTTC.

This sequence joins TRBV19 and TRBJ1-5, with 7 bases fitting TRBD1. Germline V lookup: CDR1 LNHDA, CDR2 SQIVND (reference sequence). The CDR3 extends over 16 amino acids. Unmatched junction bases numbered 8, after V lost 3 bases and J lost 3 bases. CDR3 nucleotide sequence: TGTGCCAGTAGTATTGGGCGACAGGGCCCCAATCAGCCCCAGCATTTT. Translation: CASSIGRQGPNQPQHF.

The chain uses TRBV10-3 and TRBJ2-5, with 11 bases matching TRBD2. Germline V CDR1 and CDR2: ENHRY, SYGVKD. This CDR3 has 19 residues. V shed 2 bases and J 4 bases; nucleotides not matched to a gene: 15. The CDR3 here is CAISEPYLHSGGARETQYF. CDR3 in DNA: TGTGCCATCAGTGAGCCCTATCTCCATAGCGGGGGGGCGCGAGAGACCCAGTACTTC.

This chain joins TRBV3-1 (or the pseudogene TRBV3-2) and TRBJ2-7; D is possibly TRBD1 (8 bases). Trimming took off 4 bases at V and 1 base at J, with 17 bases between the two ends. The CDR3 totals 16 residues. Germline lookup yields CDR1 LGHDT and CDR2 YNNKEL (reference sequence). The CDR3 region has the DNA TGTGCCAGCAGCCGCAACAGCGGGACAGGTTCCTACGAGCAGTACTTC. The encoded protein is CASSRNSGTGSYEQYF.

V gene TRBV4-3 combines with J gene TRBJ2-2, with 7 bases fitting TRBD2. J lost 4 bases, V lost 0 bases, and 5 bases had no gene match. Germline CDR1 is LGHNA and CDR2 is YSLEER. CDR3 length: 16 residues. CDR3 amino acids: CASSQEERGITGELFF. The CDR3 nucleotides are TGCGCCAGCAGCCAAGAAGAGCGGGGAATCACCGGGGAGCTGTTTTTT.